Detailed here is one T cell receptor (beta chain). Its specificity is not known. CDR3 size: 13 residues. Germline V gene sequence: CDR1 LGHNA, CDR2 YSLEER. Trimming removed 3 bases at V and 4 bases at J, with 9 bases between. This record comes from a study of T cell responses to AZD1222 COVID-19 vaccine. Overall study results and limits: Only a handful of AZD1222 recipients, several in all, had baseline seropositivity. Clonal diversity was possibly underestimated, and white British individuals and females predominated among donors.

The protocol was immunoSEQ multiplex PCR, while the TCRdb copy is restricted to in-frame clones and leaves out a portion. The sample consists of more than 95,000 clones, around nine tenths of them appearing once. The receptor was derived from an adult in good health. This specimen was peripheral blood, taken on day 0 of AZD1222 vaccination. The chain recombines TRBV4-3 with TRBJ1-2; no clear D gene. The DNA of the CDR3 is TGCGCCAGCAGCCAGGCCGCGTTCTATGGCTACACCTTC. Protein product: CASSQAAFYGYTF.